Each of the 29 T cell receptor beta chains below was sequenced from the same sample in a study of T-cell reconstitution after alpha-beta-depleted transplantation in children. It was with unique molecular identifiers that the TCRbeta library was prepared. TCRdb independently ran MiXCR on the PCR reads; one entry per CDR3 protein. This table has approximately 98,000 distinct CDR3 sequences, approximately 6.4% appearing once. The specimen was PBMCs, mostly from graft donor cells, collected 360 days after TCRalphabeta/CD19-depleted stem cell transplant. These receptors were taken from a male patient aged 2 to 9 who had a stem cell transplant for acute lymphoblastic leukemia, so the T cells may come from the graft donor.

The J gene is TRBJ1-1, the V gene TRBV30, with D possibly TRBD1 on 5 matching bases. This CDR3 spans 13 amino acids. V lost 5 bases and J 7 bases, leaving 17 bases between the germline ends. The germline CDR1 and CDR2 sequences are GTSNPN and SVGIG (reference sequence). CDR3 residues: CAWVDRGDVEAFF. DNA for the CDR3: TGTGCCTGGGTGGACCGGGGGGATGTTGAAGCTTTCTTT.

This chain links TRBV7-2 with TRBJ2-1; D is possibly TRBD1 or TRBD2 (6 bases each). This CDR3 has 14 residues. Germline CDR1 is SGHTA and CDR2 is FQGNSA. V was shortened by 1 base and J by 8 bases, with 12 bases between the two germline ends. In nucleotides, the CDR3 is TGTGCCAGCAGCTTAGGAGAGGGGGACTATGAGCAGTTCTTC. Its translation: CASSLGEGDYEQFF.

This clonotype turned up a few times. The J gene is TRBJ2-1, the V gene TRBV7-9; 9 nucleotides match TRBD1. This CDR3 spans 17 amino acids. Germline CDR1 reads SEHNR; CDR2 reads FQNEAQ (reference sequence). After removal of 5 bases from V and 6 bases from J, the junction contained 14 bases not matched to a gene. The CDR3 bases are TGTGCCAGCAGCCCCAAGACCCCGGGACAGGGTGGCAATGAGCAGTTCTTC. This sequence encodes CASSPKTPGQGGNEQFF.

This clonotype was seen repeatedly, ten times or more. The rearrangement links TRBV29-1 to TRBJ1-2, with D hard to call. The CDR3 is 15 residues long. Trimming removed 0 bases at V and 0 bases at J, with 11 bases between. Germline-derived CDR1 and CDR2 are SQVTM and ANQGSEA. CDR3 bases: TGCAGCGTTGAAGATCCTGGGTTAGCTAACTATGGCTACACCTTC. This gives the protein CSVEDPGLANYGYTF.

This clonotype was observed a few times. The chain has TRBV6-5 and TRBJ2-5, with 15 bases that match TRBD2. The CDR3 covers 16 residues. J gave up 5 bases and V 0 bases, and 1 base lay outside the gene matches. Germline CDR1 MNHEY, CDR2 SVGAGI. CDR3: CASSYSGLAGGETQYF. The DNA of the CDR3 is TGTGCCAGCAGTTACTCGGGACTAGCGGGGGGTGAGACCCAGTACTTC.

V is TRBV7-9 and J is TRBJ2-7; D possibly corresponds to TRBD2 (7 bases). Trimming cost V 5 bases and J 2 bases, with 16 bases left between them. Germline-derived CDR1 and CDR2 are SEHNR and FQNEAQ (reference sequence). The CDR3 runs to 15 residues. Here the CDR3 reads CASSPRGGSPYEQYF. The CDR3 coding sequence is TGTGCCAGCAGCCCAAGGGGGGGTAGCCCCTACGAGCAGTACTTC.

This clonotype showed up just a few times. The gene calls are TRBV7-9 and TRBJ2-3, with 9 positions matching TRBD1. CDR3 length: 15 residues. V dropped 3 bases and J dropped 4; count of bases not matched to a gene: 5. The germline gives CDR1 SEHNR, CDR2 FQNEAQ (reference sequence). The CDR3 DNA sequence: TGTGCCAGCAGCTTCCGGGACAGGGACTCAGATACGCAGTATTTT. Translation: CASSFRDRDSDTQYF.

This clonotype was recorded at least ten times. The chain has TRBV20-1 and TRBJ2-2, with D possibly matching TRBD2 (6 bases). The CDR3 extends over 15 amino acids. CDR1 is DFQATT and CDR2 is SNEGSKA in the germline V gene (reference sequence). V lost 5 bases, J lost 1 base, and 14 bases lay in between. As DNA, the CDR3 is TGCAGTGCTCGGACGGGGGTGCTGAACACCGGGGAGCTGTTTTTT. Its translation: CSARTGVLNTGELFF.

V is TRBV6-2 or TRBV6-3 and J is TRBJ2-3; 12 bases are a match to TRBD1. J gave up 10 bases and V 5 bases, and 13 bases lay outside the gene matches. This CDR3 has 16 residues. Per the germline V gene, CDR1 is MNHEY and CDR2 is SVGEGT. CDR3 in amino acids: CASSPQGTGGLGAQYF. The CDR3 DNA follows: TGTGCCAGCAGTCCCCAAGGGACAGGGGGCCTAGGAGCGCAGTATTTT.

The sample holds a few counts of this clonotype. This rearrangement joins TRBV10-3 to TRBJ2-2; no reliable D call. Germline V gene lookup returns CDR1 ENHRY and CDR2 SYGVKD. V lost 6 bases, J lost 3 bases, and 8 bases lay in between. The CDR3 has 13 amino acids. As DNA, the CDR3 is TGTGCCATCAGCCTTCCCGACACCGGGGAGCTGTTTTTT. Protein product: CAISLPDTGELFF.

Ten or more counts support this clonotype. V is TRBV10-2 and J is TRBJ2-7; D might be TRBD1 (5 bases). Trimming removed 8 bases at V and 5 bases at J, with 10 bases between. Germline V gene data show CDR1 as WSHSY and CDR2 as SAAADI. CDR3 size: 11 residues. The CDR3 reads CASHQGNEQYF. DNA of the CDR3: TGCGCCAGCCATCAGGGAAACGAGCAGTACTTC.

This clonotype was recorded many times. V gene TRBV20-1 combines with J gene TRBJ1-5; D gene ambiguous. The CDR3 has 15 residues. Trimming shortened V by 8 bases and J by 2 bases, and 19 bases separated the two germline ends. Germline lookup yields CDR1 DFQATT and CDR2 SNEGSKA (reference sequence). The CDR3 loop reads CSSKKWGRGNQPQHF. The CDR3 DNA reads TGCAGTAGCAAGAAATGGGGAAGAGGCAATCAGCCCCAGCATTTT.

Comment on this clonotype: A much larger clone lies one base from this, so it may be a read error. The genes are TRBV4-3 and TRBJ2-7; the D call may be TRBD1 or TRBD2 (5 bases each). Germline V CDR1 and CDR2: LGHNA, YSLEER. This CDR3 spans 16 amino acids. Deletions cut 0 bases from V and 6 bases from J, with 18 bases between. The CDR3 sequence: CASSQEFGANAGEQYF. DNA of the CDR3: TGCGCCAGCAGCCAAGAGTTCGGGGCCAATGCTGGCGAGCAGTACTTC.

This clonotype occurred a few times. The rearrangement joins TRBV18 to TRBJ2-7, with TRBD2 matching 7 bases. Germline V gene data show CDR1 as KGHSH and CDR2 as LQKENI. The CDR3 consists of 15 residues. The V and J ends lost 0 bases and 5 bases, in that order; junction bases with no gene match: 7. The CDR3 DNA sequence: TGTGCCAGCTCACCACCGGGAGGGCCTTGGGACGAGCAGTACTTC. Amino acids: CASSPPGGPWDEQYF.

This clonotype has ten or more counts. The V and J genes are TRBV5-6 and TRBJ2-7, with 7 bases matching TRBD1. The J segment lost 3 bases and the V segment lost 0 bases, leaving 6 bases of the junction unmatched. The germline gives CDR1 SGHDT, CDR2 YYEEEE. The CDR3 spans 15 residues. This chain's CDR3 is CASSLGDRGGYEQYF. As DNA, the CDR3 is TGTGCCAGCAGCTTGGGGGACAGAGGGGGCTACGAGCAGTACTTC.

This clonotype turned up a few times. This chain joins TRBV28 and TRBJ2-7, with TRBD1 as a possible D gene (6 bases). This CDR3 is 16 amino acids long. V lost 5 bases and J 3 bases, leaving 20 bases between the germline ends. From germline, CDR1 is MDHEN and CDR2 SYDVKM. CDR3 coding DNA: TGTGCCAGCAGTCCGCTAACACAGGGTACCCTCTACGAGCAGTACTTC. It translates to CASSPLTQGTLYEQYF.

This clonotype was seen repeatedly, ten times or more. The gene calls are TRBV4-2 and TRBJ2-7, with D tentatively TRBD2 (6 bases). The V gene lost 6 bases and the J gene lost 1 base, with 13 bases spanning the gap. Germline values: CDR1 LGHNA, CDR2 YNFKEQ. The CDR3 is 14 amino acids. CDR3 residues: CASSPDGGSYEQYF. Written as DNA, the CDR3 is TGTGCCAGCAGTCCCGATGGGGGGTCCTACGAGCAGTACTTC.

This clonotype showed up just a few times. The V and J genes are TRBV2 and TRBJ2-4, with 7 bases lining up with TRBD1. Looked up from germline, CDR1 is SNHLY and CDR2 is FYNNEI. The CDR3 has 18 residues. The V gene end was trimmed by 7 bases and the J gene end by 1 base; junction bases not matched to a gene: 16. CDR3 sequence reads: CASTPGQYPRPAKNIQYF. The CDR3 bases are TGTGCCAGCACCCCGGGACAGTACCCCCGCCCGGCCAAAAACATTCAGTACTTC. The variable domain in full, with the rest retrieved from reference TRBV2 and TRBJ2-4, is EPEVTQTPSHQVTQMGQEVILRCVPISNHLYFYWYRQILGQKVEFLVSFYNNEISEKSEIFDDQFSVERPDGSNFTLKIRSTKLEDSAMYFCASTPGQYPRPAKNIQYFGAGTRLSVL.

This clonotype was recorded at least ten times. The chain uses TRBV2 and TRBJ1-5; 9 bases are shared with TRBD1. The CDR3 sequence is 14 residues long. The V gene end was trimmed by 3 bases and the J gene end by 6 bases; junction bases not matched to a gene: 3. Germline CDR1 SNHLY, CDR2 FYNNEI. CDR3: CASSDGTGFQPQHF. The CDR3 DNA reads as TGTGCCAGCAGTGACGGGACAGGGTTTCAGCCCCAGCATTTT.

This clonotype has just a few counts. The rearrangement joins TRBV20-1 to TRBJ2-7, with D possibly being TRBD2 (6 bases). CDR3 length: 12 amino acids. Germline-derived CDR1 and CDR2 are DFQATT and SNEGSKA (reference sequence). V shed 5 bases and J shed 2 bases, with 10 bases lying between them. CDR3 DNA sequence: TGCAGTGCTGCCCGGAGGGCCTACGAGCAGTACTTC. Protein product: CSAARRAYEQYF.

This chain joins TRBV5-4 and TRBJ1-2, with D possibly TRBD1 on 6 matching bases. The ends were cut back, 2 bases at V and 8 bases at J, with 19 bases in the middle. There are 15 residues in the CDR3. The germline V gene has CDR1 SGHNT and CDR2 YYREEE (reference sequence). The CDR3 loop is CASSFMGGPVGGYTF. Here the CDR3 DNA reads TGTGCCAGCAGCTTTATGGGGGGCCCTGTTGGGGGCTACACCTTC.

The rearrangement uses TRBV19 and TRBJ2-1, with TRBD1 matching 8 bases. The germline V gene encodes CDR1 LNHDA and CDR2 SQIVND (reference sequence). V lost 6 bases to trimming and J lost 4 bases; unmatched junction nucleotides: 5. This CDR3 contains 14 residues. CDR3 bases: TGTGCCAGTAGCAAGGGACAGGCTTACAATGAGCAGTTCTTC. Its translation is CASSKGQAYNEQFF.

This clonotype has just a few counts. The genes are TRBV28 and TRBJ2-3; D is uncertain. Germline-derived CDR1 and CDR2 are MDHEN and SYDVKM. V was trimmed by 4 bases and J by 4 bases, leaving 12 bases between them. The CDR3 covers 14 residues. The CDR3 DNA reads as TGTGCCAGCAGTTATGGGTTAAAGTCAGATACGCAGTATTTT. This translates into CASSYGLKSDTQYF.

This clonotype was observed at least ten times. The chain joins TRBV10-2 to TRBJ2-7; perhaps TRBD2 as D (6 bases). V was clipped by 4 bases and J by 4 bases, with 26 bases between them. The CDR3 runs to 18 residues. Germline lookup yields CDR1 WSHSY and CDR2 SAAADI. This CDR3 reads CASSGILLRTGDLYEQYF. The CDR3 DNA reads TGCGCCAGCAGTGGGATTTTGTTGAGGACGGGAGACCTTTACGAGCAGTACTTC.

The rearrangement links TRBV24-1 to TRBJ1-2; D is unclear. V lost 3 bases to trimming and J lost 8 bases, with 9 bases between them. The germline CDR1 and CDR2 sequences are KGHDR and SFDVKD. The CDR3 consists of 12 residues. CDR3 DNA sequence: TGTGCCACCAGTGATCCAGGAGGCGGCTACACCTTC. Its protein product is CATSDPGGGYTF.

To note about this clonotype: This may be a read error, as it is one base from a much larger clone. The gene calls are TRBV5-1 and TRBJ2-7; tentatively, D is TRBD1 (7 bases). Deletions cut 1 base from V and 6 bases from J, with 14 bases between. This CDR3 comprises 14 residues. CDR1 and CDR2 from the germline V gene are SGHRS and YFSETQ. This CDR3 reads CASSLTRGTAEQYF. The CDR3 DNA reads TGCGCCAGCAGCTTGACCAGGGGGACTGCCGAGCAGTACTTC.

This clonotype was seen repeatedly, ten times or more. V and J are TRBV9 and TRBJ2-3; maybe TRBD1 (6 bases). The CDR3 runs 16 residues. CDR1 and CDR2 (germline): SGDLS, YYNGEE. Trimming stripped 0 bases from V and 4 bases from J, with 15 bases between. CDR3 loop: CASSVAGTRPADTQYF. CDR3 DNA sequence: TGTGCCAGCAGCGTAGCTGGGACAAGACCGGCAGATACGCAGTATTTT.

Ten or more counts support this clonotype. CDR3 DNA: TGTGCCAGCAGCTCCAGCGGGAGTGGTGAGCAGTTCTTC. Its protein product is CASSSSGSGEQFF. The chain links TRBV7-2 to TRBJ2-1; 8 nucleotides agree with TRBD2. Germline values: CDR1 SGHTA, CDR2 FQGNSA. Trimming at V came to 4 bases and at J to 9 bases, leaving 5 bases not matched to a gene. The CDR3 sequence is 13 residues long.

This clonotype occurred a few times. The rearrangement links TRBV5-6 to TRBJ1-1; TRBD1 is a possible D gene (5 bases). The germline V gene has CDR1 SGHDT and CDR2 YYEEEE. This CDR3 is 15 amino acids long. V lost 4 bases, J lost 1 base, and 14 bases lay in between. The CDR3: CASSPIGGSNTEAFF. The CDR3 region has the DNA TGTGCCAGCAGCCCCATCGGGGGATCGAACACTGAAGCTTTCTTT.